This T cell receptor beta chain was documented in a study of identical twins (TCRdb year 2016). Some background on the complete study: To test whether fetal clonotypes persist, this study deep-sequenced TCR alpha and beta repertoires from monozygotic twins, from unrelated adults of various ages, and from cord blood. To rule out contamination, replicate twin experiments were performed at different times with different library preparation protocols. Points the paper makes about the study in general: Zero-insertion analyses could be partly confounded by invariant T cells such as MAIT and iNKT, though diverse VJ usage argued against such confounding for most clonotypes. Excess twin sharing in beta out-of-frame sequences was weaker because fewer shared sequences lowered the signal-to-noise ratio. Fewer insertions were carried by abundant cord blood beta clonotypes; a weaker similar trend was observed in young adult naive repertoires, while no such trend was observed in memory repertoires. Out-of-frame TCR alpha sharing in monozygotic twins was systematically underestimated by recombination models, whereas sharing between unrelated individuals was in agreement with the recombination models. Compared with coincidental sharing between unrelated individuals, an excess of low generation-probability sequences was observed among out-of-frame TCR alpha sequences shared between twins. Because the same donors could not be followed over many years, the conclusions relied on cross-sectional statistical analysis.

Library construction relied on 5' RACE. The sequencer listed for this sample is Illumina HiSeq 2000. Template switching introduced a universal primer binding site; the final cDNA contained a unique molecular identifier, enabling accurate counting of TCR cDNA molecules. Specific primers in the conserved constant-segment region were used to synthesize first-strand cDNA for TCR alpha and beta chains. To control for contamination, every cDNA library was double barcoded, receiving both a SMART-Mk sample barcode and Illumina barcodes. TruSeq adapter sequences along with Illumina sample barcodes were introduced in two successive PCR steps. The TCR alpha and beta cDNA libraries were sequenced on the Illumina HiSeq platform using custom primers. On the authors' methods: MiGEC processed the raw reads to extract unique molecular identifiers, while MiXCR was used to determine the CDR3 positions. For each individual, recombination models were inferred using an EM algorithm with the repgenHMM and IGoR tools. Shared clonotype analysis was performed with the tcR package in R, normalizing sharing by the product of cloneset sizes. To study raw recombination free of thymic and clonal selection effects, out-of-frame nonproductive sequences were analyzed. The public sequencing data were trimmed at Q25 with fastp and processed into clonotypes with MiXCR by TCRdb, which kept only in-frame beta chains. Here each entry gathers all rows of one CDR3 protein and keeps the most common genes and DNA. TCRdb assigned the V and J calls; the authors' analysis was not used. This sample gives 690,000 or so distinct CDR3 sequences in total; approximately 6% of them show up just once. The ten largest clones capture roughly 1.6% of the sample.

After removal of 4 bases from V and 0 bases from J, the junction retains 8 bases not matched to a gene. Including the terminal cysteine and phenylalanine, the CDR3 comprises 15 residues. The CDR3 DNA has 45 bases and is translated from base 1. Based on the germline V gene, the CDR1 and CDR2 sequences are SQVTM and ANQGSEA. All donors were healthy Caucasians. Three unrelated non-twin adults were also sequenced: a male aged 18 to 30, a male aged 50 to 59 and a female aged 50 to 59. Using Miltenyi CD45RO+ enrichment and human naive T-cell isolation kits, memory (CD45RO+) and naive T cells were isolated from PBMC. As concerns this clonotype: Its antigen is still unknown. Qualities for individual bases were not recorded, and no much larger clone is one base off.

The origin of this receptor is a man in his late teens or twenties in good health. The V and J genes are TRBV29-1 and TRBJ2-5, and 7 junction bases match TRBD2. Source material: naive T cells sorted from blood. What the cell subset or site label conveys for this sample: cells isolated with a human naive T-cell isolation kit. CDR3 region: CSVVRLAEHQETQYF. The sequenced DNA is TGCAGCGTTGTTAGGCTAGCGGAGCACCAAGAGACCCAGTACTTC.